Listed here are 13 T cell receptor beta chains from one sample, sequenced in a study of cytomegalovirus exposure and HLA in healthy donors. The PCR employed 60 Vbeta primers together with 13 Jbeta primers. Measured with immunoSEQ multiplex PCR; TCRdb has only the in-frame clones, and not every one. The sample consists of tens of thousands of clones, 60% to 80% of them appearing once. Sequencing input: PBMCs. These receptors came from a woman aged 40 to 50 in good health and CMV-seropositive.

The chain combines TRBV9 with TRBJ2-3, with D unclear. The CDR3 runs 12 residues. V was clipped by 4 bases and J by 3 bases, with 6 bases between them. CDR1 and CDR2 (germline): SGDLS, YYNGEE. The CDR3 nucleotides read TGTGCCAGCAGCCCAACAACAGATACGCAGTATTTT. It encodes CASSPTTDTQYF.

V usage is TRBV11-2 and J usage is TRBJ2-4; no reliable D call. This CDR3 contains 15 residues. V lost 1 base and J lost 0, with 7 bases in between. Germline CDR1 reads SGHAT; CDR2 reads FQNNGV. The CDR3 bases are TGTGCCAGCAGCTTAGGAGATCTAGCCAAAAACATTCAGTACTTC. This encodes CASSLGDLAKNIQYF.

The V call is TRBV5-1, the J call TRBJ2-3; D gene unclear. Trimming stripped 0 bases from V and 2 bases from J, with 7 bases between. The CDR3 loop spans 14 amino acids. Per the germline V gene, CDR1 is SGHRS and CDR2 is YFSETQ. The CDR3 coding sequence is TGCGCCAGCAGCTTGGCCCTAGTCACAGATACGCAGTATTTT. Protein sequence: CASSLALVTDTQYF.

The chain recombines TRBV30 with TRBJ1-6, with D possibly TRBD1 on 5 matching bases. Germline CDR1 is GTSNPN and CDR2 is SVGIG (reference sequence). This CDR3 is built from 14 residues. Trimming pared 2 bases from V and 8 bases from J, leaving 13 bases between. CDR3 coding DNA: TGTGCCTGGAGTCCTCTACGACAGTATTCACCCCTCCACTTT. This gives the protein CAWSPLRQYSPLHF. Filled out from reference TRBV30 and TRBJ1-6, the complete variable domain reads SQTIHQWPATLVQPVGSPLSLECTVEGTSNPNLYWYRQAAGRGLQLLFYSVGIGQISSEVPQNLSASRPQDRQFILSSKKLLLSDSGFYLCAWSPLRQYSPLHFGNGTRLTVT.

This chain's CDR3 is CASSEQGGWEYGYTF. DNA of the CDR3: TGTGCCAGCAGTGAACAGGGGGGTTGGGAATATGGCTACACCTTC. The V and J genes are TRBV2 and TRBJ1-2; 7 positions match TRBD1. The V gene end was trimmed by 2 bases and the J gene end by 5 bases; junction bases not matched to a gene: 8. Looked up from germline, CDR1 is SNHLY and CDR2 is FYNNEI. The CDR3 runs to 15 residues.

The genes are TRBV30 and TRBJ1-6; 8 bases map to TRBD1. The junction had 14 bases not matched to a gene; V was cut back by 7 bases and J by 0 bases. The CDR3 is 18 residues long. CDR1 and CDR2 (germline): GTSNPN, SVGIG (reference sequence). The CDR3 spells CASRGSRGPSSYNSPLHF. The CDR3 DNA reads TGTGCCTCCCGAGGGAGCAGGGGGCCGAGCTCCTATAATTCACCCCTCCACTTT.

About this clone itself: The sample holds other DNA sequences that translate to the same CDR3. The J gene is TRBJ1-1, the V gene TRBV6-6; tentative D call: TRBD1 (5 bases). Germline V gene sequence: CDR1 MNHNY, CDR2 SVGAGI (reference sequence). Trimming removed 2 bases at V and 4 bases at J, with 8 bases between. The CDR3 consists of 13 residues. Here the CDR3 reads CASSYSGGTEAFF. CDR3 DNA: TGTGCCAGCAGTTACAGCGGGGGCACTGAAGCTTTCTTT.

A single count supports this clone. This chain uses TRBV2 with TRBJ2-1; 7 bases agree with TRBD1. This CDR3 has 12 residues. V lost 6 bases, J lost 8 bases, and 4 bases stayed unmatched. CDR1 and CDR2 from the germline V gene are SNHLY and FYNNEI. CDR3 nucleotides: TGTGCCAGCAGCATAACAGGGGATGAGCAGTTCTTC. It encodes CASSITGDEQFF.

The chain combines TRBV30 with TRBJ1-6, with D maybe TRBD1 (6 bases). This CDR3 spans 13 amino acids. CDR1 and CDR2 (germline): GTSNPN, SVGIG (reference sequence). The V gene lost 2 bases and the J gene lost 5 bases, with 7 bases spanning the gap. CDR3 in amino acids: CAWSRDNNSPLHF. The CDR3, as DNA: TGTGCCTGGAGTCGGGACAATAATTCACCCCTCCACTTT.

The chain recombines TRBV19 with TRBJ2-4, with D unclear. There are 14 residues in the CDR3. V was shortened by 3 bases and J by 2 bases, with 8 bases between the two germline ends. Germline CDR1 is LNHDA and CDR2 is SQIVND (reference sequence). Here the CDR3 reads CASSIAVSKNIQYF. For the CDR3, the DNA is TGTGCCAGTAGTATCGCAGTTTCCAAAAACATTCAGTACTTC.

V and J are TRBV9 and TRBJ2-1, with 11 bases aligning to TRBD2. Germline V gene data show CDR1 as SGDLS and CDR2 as YYNGEE. The CDR3 length is 16 residues. V trimming: 4 bases; J trimming: 4 bases; junction bases outside the gene matches: 7. DNA of the CDR3: TGTGCCAGCAGCCAAGTGGCTAGCGGGGGGTACAATGAGCAGTTCTTC. As protein: CASSQVASGGYNEQFF.

The CDR3 DNA sequence: TGTGCCAGCAGCTACCGGACATACAGCAATGAAAAACTGTTTTTT. Protein: CASSYRTYSNEKLFF. V and J are TRBV5-6 and TRBJ1-4; TRBD1 might be the D (5 bases). From germline, CDR1 is SGHDT and CDR2 YYEEEE. The CDR3 runs 15 residues. Deletions cut 3 bases from V and 5 bases from J, with 14 bases between.

This chain links TRBV15 with TRBJ1-5, with 8 bases that match TRBD1. With V trimmed by 2 bases and J by 4 bases, 4 bases remained unmatched. Germline CDR1 reads LNHNV; CDR2 reads YYDKDF (reference sequence). The CDR3 is 15 amino acids. The CDR3: CATSRTDRGNQPQHF. DNA of the CDR3: TGTGCCACCAGCAGAACCGACAGGGGTAATCAGCCCCAGCATTTT. The full variable domain, in which reference TRBV15 and TRBJ1-5 provide the parts outside the CDR3, is DAMVIQNPRYQVTQFGKPVTLSCSQTLNHNVMYWYQQKSSQAPKLLFHYYDKDFNNEADTPDNFQSRRPNTSFCFLDIRSPGLGDTAMYLCATSRTDRGNQPQHFGDGTRLSIL.